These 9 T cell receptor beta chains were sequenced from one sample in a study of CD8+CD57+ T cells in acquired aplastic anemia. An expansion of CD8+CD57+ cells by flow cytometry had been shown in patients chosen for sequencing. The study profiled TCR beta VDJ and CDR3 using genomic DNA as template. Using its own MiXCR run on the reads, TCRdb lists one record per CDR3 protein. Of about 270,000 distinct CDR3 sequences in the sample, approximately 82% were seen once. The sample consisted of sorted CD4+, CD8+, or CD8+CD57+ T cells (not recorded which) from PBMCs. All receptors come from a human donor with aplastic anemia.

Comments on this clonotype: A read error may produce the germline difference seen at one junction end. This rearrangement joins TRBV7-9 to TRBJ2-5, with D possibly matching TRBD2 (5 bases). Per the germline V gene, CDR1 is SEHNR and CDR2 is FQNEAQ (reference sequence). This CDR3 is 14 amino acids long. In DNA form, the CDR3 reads TGTGCCAGCAGCTTAGTACACGGGGAGCTGATTCATGGCTTC. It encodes CASSLVHGELIHGF.

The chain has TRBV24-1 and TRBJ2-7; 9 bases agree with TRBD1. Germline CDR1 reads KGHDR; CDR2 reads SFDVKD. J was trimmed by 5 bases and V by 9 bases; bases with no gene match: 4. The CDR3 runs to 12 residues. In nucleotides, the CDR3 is TGTGCCACCGGGACAGGGATCCACGAGCAGTACTTC. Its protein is CATGTGIHEQYF.

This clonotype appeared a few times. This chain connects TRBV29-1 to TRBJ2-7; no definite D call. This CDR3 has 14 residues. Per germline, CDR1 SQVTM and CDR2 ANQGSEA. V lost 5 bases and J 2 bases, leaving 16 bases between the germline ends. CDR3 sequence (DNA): TGCAGCGTTTCTGAAACTGGAAACACCTACGAGCAGTACTTC. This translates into CSVSETGNTYEQYF.

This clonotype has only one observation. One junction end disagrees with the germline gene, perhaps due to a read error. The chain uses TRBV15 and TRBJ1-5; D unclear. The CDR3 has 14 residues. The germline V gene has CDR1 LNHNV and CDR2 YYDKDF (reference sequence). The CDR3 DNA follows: TGTGCCACCAGTAGGTTGTGTAAGCAACAGACCCAGCACTTC. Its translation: CATSRLCKQQTQHF. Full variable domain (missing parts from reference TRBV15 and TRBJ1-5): DAMVIQNPRYQVTQFGKPVTLSCSQTLNHNVMYWYQQKSSQAPKLLFHYYDKDFNNEADTPDNFQSRRPNTSFCFLDIRSPGLGDTAMYLCATSRLCKQQTQHFGDGTRLSIL.

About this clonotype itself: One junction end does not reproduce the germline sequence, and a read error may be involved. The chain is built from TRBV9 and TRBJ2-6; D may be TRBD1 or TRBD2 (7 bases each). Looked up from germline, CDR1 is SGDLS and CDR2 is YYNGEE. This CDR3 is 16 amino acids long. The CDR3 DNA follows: TGTGCCAGCAGCTCAGGGGGGGGCAGCCGCAATCAGCCCCAGCCTTTC. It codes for CASSSGGGSRNQPQPF.

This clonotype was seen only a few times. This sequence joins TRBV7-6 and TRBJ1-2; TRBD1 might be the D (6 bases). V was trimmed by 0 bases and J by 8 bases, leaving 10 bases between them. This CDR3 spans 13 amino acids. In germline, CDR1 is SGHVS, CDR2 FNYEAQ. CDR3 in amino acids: CASSLARGGGYTF. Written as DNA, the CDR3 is TGTGCCAGCAGCTTAGCCAGGGGTGGAGGCTACACCTTC.

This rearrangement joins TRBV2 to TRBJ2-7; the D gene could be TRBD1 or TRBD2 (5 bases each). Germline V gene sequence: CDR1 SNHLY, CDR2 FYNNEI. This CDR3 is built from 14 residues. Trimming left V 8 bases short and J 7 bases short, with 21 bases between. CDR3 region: CASGDRGLASEQYF. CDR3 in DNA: TGTGCCAGCGGGGACCGGGGCCTAGCTTCGGAGCAGTACTTC. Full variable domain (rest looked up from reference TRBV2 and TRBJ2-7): EPEVTQTPSHQVTQMGQEVILRCVPISNHLYFYWYRQILGQKVEFLVSFYNNEISEKSEIFDDQFSVERPDGSNFTLKIRSTKLEDSAMYFCASGDRGLASEQYFGPGTRLTVT.

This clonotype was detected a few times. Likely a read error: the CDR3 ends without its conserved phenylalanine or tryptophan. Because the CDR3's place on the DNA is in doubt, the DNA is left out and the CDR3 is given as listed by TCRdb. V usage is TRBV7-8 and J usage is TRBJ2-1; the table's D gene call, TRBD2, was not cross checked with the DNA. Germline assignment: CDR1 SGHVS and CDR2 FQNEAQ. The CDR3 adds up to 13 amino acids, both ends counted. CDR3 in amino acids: CASSLAGSHETQY.

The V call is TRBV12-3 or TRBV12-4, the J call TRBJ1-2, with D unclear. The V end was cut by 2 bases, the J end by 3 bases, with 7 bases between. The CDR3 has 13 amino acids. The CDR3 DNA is TGTGCCAGCAGTTTAAGCGGGGACTATGGCTACACCTTC. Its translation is CASSLSGDYGYTF.